Shown below are 2 T cell receptor beta chains from a single sample sequenced in a study of blood T cells in healthy people across ages. Combining a sample-barcoded 5' primer with a J-beta primer mix, a second PCR ran for 7 to 11 cycles. TCRdb analysed the 5' RACE reads with MiXCR anew, one entry per CDR3 protein. The table lists 1.8 million or so distinct CDR3 sequences, approximately 40% of them singletons. The sample comprised blood. Source of these receptors: a human donor in good health.

This clonotype was seen only a few times. A junction end diverges from the germline sequence, so it may reflect a read error. The chain links TRBV4-3 to TRBJ2-6; D is unresolved. Germline V gives CDR1 LGHNA, CDR2 YSLEER. The CDR3 runs to 16 residues. The CDR3 coding sequence is TGCACCAGCAGCCAAGAATCGATCTCTGGGGCCAACGTCCTGACTTTC. Its protein is CTSSQESISGANVLTF.

This rearrangement joins TRBV5-1 to TRBJ2-6; D possibly matches TRBD1 or TRBD2 (5 bases each). V lost 4 bases and J 0 bases, leaving 14 bases between the germline ends. The CDR3 is made up of 17 amino acids. Germline V gene sequence: CDR1 SGHRS, CDR2 YFSETQ. The CDR3 bases are TGCGCCAGCAGCCTCTTCGGGACGGGCTCTGGGGCCAACGTCCTGACTTTC. Protein sequence: CASSLFGTGSGANVLTF.